This TCR beta chain derives from a study of cytomegalovirus exposure and HLA in healthy donors. For this clone: Its antigen is still unknown.

General study points: Across HLA loci, a later analysis found differing TCR association rates, with DRB1 most and HLA-C fewest. It was confirmed in vitro that a few of the CMV-associated chains were specific for CMV antigens.

Vbeta (60) and Jbeta (13) primers were used in the PCR. Sequencing used immunoSEQ multiplex PCR; TCRdb keeps in-frame clones, though not all of them. The sample lists 110,000 to 150,000 clones; approximately 82% were seen once. Germline values: CDR1 SGHKS, CDR2 YYEKEE (reference sequence). Trimming pared 0 bases from V and 2 bases from J, leaving 8 bases between. This CDR3 has 14 amino acids. V usage is TRBV5-5 and J usage is TRBJ1-2, with D perhaps matching TRBD1 (5 bases). The TCR sequence derives from a woman aged 35 to 49 in good health and CMV-seronegative. Input material: PBMCs. CDR3 amino acids: CASSLGQQNYGYTF. The CDR3 DNA reads as TGTGCCAGCAGCTTGGGACAGCAAAACTATGGCTACACCTTC.